The clone carrying this TCR beta chain was detected only a few times. This specimen comes from a study of beta chain features in type 1 diabetes. The CDR3 runs 15 residues. With 3 bases clipped from V and 4 bases from J, the junction kept 6 bases outside the gene matches. The germline CDR1 and CDR2 sequences are MNHEY and SMNVEV (reference sequence). Every bit of the isolated RNA underwent reverse transcription, so sequencing read expressed TCRB transcripts. The protocol was immunoSEQ multiplex PCR, while the TCRdb copy is restricted to in-frame clones and leaves out a portion. The table has roughly 310,000 clones, approximately 11% seen once.

Source material: naive CD4+ T cells from blood. The rearrangement links TRBV27 to TRBJ2-7, with 10 nucleotides matching TRBD2. This sequence originates from a woman in her 30s in good health. CDR3 loop: CASSLASGSPYEQYF. CDR3 DNA sequence: TGTGCCAGCAGTTTGGCTAGCGGGAGCCCTTACGAGCAGTACTTC.